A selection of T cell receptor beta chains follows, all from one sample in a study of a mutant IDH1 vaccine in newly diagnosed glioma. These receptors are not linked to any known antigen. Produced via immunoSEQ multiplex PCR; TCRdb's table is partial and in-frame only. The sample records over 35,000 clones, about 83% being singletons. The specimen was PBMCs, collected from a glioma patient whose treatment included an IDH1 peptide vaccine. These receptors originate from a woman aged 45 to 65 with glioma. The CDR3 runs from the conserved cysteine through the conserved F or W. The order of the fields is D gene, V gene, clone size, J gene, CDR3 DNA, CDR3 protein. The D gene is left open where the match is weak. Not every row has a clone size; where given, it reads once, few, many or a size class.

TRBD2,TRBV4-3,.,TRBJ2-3,TGCGCCAGCAGCCCCGCTAGCGGGATCGCAGATACGCAGTATTTT,CASSPASGIADTQYF
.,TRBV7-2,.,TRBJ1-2,TGTGCCAGCAGCCCGACCCCGGGGGGGAATGGCTACACCTTC,CASSPTPGGNGYTF
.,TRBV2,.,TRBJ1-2,TGTGCGACGGGACCGAGCTACACCTTC,CATGPSYTF
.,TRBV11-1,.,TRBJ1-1,TGTGCCAGCAGCTTCGTTATGTCCAGAACTGAAGCTTTCTTT,CASSFVMSRTEAFF
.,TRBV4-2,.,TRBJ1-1,TGTGCCAGCAGCCACCCAGAGGTCGTAACGGAAGCTTTCTTT,CASSHPEVVTEAFF
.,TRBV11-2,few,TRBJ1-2,TGTGCCAGCAGCTTAGTTTCCAAGGGGGGGGCTAACGGTGGCTACACCTTC,CASSLVSKGGANGGYTF
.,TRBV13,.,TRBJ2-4,TGTGCCAGCAGCAGAGGAGGCGGGCGTCTGTCCAAAAACATTCAGTACTTC,CASSRGGGRLSKNIQYF
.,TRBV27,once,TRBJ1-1,TGTGCCAGCAACGTTCAGGGTCCTAACACTGAAGCTTTCTTT,CASNVQGPNTEAFF
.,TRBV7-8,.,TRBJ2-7,TGTGCCAGCAGCTTAGTCGCCGGTACCGCCGAGCAGTACTTC,CASSLVAGTAEQYF
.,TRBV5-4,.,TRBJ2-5,TGTGCCAGCAGCCCGGGCTTCGGGGAAAAGACCCAGTACTTC,CASSPGFGEKTQYF
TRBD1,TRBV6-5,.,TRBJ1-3,TGTGCCAGCAGACTGGGGACAGCTGGAAACACCATATATTTT,CASRLGTAGNTIYF
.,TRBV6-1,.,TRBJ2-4,TGTGCCAGCCTGGGGGAAGTTTCGTGGCAGTACTTC,CASLGEVSWQYF
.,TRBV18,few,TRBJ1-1,TGTGCCAGCTCACTCTTCCCACCGAGGTCATTAAATTCTGAAGCTTTCTTT,CASSLFPPRSLNSEAFF
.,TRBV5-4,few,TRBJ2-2,TGTGCCAGCAGCTCGAAACAGGAGCTCACCGGGGAGCTGTTTTTT,CASSSKQELTGELFF
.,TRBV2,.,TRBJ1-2,TGTGCCAGCAGTTCACGACAGGAAACGCGCGATGGCTACACCTTC,CASSSRQETRDGYTF
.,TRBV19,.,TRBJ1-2,TGTGCCAGTAAAGGCGTGGGGAACTATGGCTACACCTTC,CASKGVGNYGYTF
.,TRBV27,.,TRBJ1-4,TGTGCCAGCAGCGACACTGCAACTAATGAAAAACTGTTTTTT,CASSDTATNEKLFF
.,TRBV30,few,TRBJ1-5,TGTGCCTGGGGACCCCCGTCCGGGGGCCAGCCCCAGCATTTT,CAWGPPSGGQPQHF
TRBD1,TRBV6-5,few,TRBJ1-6,TGTGCCAGCAAACGGACAGGGAGGGACTCACCCCTCCACTTT,CASKRTGRDSPLHF
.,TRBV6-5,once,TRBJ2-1,TGTGCCACCTCATCCGGGAATGAGCAGTTCTTC,CATSSGNEQFF
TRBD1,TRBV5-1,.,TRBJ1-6,TGCGCCAGCAGCCGTACAGGGGCGAATTCACCCCTCCACTTT,CASSRTGANSPLHF
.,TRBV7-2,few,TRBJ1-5,TGTGCCAGCAGCTTGGGTTATGTGGAGACGGGTCAGCATTTT,CASSLGYVETGQHF
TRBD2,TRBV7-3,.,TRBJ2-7,TGTGCCAGCAGCTTAGGTCCGGGAGGGGCTTCGAACGAGCAGTACTTC,CASSLGPGGASNEQYF
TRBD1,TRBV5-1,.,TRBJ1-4,TGCGCCAGCAGCTATGAGGGGACAGGGAACGAAAAACTGTTTTTT,CASSYEGTGNEKLFF
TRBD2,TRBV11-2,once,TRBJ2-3,TGTGCCAGCACCCTAGCACGGGGGGGGGATACGCAGTATTTT,CASTLARGGDTQYF
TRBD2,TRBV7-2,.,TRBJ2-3,TGTGCCAGCAGCCCCACACTAGCGGGGGGGACTAGCACAGATACGCAGTATTTT,CASSPTLAGGTSTDTQYF
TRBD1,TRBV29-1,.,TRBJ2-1,TGCAGCGCCGGACAGGACAGGGGGAACAATGAGCAGTTCTTC,CSAGQDRGNNEQFF
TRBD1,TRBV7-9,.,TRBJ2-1,TGTGCCAGCAGTTTCTCATACCCAGGACAGGGGTTCTACAATGAGCAGTTCTTC,CASSFSYPGQGFYNEQFF
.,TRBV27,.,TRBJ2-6,TGTGCCAGCTCCCCCCTCTCTGGGGCCAACGTCCTGACTTTC,CASSPLSGANVLTF
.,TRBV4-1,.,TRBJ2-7,TGCGCCAGCAGCCAGCTGGACGGTTACGAGCAGTACTTC,CASSQLDGYEQYF
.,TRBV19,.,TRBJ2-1,TGTGCCAGTAGTATGAATAACAATGAGCAGTTCTTC,CASSMNNNEQFF
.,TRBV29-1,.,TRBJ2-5,TGCAGCGTTGTCCGTGGTACGGGGATACAAGAGACCCAGTACTTC,CSVVRGTGIQETQYF
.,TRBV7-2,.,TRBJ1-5,TGTGCCAGCAGAGGGATTTTAGGGAATCAGCCCCAGCATTTT,CASRGILGNQPQHF
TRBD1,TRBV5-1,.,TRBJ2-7,TGCGCCAGCAGCCTACGGACAGGTTACTCCACCAGCACCTACGAGCAGTACTTC,CASSLRTGYSTSTYEQYF
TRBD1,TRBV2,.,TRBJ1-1,TGTGCCAGCAGCGAACGGGAGACAGGGGTCACTGAAGCTTTCTTT,CASSERETGVTEAFF
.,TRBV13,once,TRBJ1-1,TGTGCCAGCAGCTTAGGCGGGCCATCGAACACTGAAGCTTTCTTT,CASSLGGPSNTEAFF
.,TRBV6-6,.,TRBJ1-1,TGTGCCAGCAGTTACTCTGGAGTGAACACTGAAGCTTTCTTT,CASSYSGVNTEAFF